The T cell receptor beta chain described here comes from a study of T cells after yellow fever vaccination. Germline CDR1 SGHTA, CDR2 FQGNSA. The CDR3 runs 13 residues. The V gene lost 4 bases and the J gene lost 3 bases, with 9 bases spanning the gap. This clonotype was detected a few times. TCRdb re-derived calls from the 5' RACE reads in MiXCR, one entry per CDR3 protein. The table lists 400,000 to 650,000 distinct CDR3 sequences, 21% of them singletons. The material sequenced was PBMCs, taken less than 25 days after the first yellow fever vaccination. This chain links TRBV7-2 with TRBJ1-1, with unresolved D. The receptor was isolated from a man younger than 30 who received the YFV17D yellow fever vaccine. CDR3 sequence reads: CASSSRSHTEAFF. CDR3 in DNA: TGTGCCAGCAGCTCCCGTTCGCACACTGAAGCTTTCTTT.